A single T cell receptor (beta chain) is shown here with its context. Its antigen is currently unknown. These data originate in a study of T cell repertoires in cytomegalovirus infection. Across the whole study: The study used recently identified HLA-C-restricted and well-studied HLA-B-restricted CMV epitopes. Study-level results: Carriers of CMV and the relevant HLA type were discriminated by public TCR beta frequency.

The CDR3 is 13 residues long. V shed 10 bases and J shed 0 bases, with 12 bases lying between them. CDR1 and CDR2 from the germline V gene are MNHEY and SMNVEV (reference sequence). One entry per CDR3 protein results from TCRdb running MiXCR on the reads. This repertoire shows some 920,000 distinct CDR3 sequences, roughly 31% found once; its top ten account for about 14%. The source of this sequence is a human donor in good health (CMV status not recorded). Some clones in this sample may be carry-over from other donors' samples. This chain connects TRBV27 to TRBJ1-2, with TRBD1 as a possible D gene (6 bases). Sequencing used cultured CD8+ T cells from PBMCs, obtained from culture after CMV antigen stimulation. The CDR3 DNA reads TGTGCCACCACGACAGGCGCTAACTATGGCTACACCTTC. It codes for CATTTGANYGYTF.